One and the same sample provided the 23 T cell receptor beta chains below, sequenced in a study of cytomegalovirus exposure and HLA in healthy donors. It was with 60 Vbeta and 13 Jbeta primers that the PCR ran. The assay was immunoSEQ multiplex PCR, and TCRdb's table has in-frame clones only and misses some. Of 150,000 to 200,000 clones listed, roughly four fifths are singletons. The source material was PBMCs. The receptor set was obtained from a woman aged 40-49 years in good health and CMV-seronegative.

The chain employs TRBV9 and TRBJ1-1; D is unclear. CDR3 size: 15 residues. Germline-derived CDR1 and CDR2 are SGDLS and YYNGEE. The germline V and J ends were trimmed by 3 bases and 0 bases, with 12 bases remaining between them. The CDR3 region has the DNA TGTGCCAGCAGCGCAAGGACGGGGATGAACACTGAAGCTTTCTTT. Amino acid sequence: CASSARTGMNTEAFF.

The gene calls are TRBV6-5 and TRBJ2-7; 12 bases are a match to TRBD2. There are 15 residues in the CDR3. Germline CDR1 MNHEY, CDR2 SVGAGI. V gave up 7 bases and J gave up 3 bases; unmatched junction bases: 7. The CDR3 protein is CASTETSGSVYEQYF. As DNA, the CDR3 is TGTGCCAGCACCGAGACTAGCGGGAGCGTCTACGAGCAGTACTTC.

The J gene is TRBJ2-7, the V gene TRBV5-1; D possibly corresponds to TRBD1 (6 bases). The CDR3 is 15 residues long. Between the trimmed V and J ends, which lost 3 bases and 3 bases, there was a span of 16 bases. CDR1 and CDR2 from the germline V gene are SGHRS and YFSETQ. This chain's CDR3 is CASSSGTNNNYEQYF. As DNA, the CDR3 is TGCGCCAGCAGCTCCGGGACAAACAACAACTACGAGCAGTACTTC.

This clone was seen a handful of times. The rearrangement joins TRBV2 to TRBJ2-3; 7 nucleotides align to TRBD1. V lost 4 bases to trimming and J lost 0 bases; unmatched junction nucleotides: 1. The CDR3 is 14 residues long. Germline V CDR1 and CDR2: SNHLY, FYNNEI. The CDR3: CASSAGQSTDTQYF. CDR3 in DNA: TGTGCCAGCAGTGCGGGACAGAGCACAGATACGCAGTATTTT.

This clone was counted between two and nine times. The chain has TRBV7-3 and TRBJ2-7, with a weak D call TRBD2 (6 bases). From germline, CDR1 is SGHTA and CDR2 FQGTGA. Trimming shortened V by 4 bases and J by 8 bases, and 15 bases separated the two germline ends. This CDR3 has 13 amino acids. The DNA of the CDR3 is TGTGCCAGCAGCTCCGGACCCGGGGGTCAGCAGTACTTC. It yields the protein CASSSGPGGQQYF.

The rearrangement uses TRBV5-3 and TRBJ2-1, with 7 bases fitting TRBD2. TRBV5-3 is an open reading frame, and its role is uncertain. The CDR3 runs 14 residues. Trimming removed 3 bases from V and 4 bases from J; junction bases left unmatched: 4. CDR3 nucleotide sequence: TGTGCCAGAAGCTCGACGGGACTATACAATGAGCAGTTCTTC. Protein sequence: CARSSTGLYNEQFF.

In this sample, this clone turned up a few times. The rearrangement uses TRBV28 and TRBJ1-1, with D maybe TRBD1 (6 bases). V was cut by 5 bases and J by 7 bases, with 20 bases left in between. This CDR3 comprises 15 residues. Looked up from germline, CDR1 is MDHEN and CDR2 is SYDVKM. CDR3 coding DNA: TGTGCCAGCAGTACCTCTGGGGCGGGGGCAGGTGAAGCTTTCTTT. Residues: CASSTSGAGAGEAFF. The whole variable domain, remainder taken from reference TRBV28 and TRBJ1-1, is DVKVTQSSRYLVKRTGEKVFLECVQDMDHENMFWYRQDPGLGLRLIYFSYDVKMKEKGDIPEGYSVSREKKERFSLILESASTNQTSMYLCASSTSGAGAGEAFFGQGTRLTVV.

This clone was counted a single time. The chain employs TRBV11-2 and TRBJ1-5; unclear D gene. CDR1 is SGHAT and CDR2 is FQNNGV in the germline V gene. The CDR3 spans 13 residues. The V gene lost 1 base and the J gene lost 4 bases, with 5 bases spanning the gap. CDR3 region: CASSLGPNQPQHF. The CDR3 DNA reads as TGTGCCAGCAGCTTAGGGCCTAATCAGCCCCAGCATTTT.

This clone turned up a few times. The rearrangement joins TRBV20-1 to TRBJ2-1; D remains ambiguous. CDR1 DFQATT and CDR2 SNEGSKA come from the germline V gene (reference sequence). With 0 bases removed from V and 9 bases from J, the gap between germline ends came to 3 bases. The CDR3 has 10 residues. The CDR3 protein is CSARDGEQFF. The CDR3 DNA follows: TGCAGTGCTAGAGACGGTGAGCAGTTCTTC.

The V gene is TRBV29-1, the J gene TRBJ2-2, with D hard to call. Germline assignment: CDR1 SQVTM and CDR2 ANQGSEA. CDR3 length: 12 residues. Trimming took 7 bases from V and 3 from J, leaving 9 bases between them. CDR3 sequence (DNA): TGCAGCGGCCGACTCTACACCGGGGAGCTGTTTTTT. It is translated as CSGRLYTGELFF.

A few counts support this clone. The chain has TRBV5-8 and TRBJ1-1, with D unresolved. The V and J ends lost 6 bases and 10 bases respectively, with 7 bases between them. Germline values: CDR1 SGHTS, CDR2 YDEGEE. There are 9 residues in the CDR3. In DNA form, the CDR3 reads TGTGCCAGCACCCCCGGAGCTTTCTTT. Amino acid sequence: CASTPGAFF.

The chain joins TRBV5-5 to TRBJ2-3; 7 bases are a match to TRBD2. The trim removed 1 base at V and 0 bases at J, leaving 11 bases unmatched. CDR3 length: 18 residues. From germline, CDR1 is SGHKS and CDR2 YYEKEE (reference sequence). CDR3 protein: CASSLLVGGEASTDTQYF. CDR3 DNA sequence: TGTGCCAGCAGCTTGCTAGTGGGAGGGGAAGCTAGCACAGATACGCAGTATTTT.

This clone appeared a few times. J is TRBJ2-1 and V is TRBV5-6; tentative D call: TRBD1 (6 bases). Germline lookup yields CDR1 SGHDT and CDR2 YYEEEE. This CDR3 spans 14 amino acids. V gave up 2 bases and J gave up 2 bases, with 8 bases separating them. CDR3 sequence reads: CASSFGQPYNEQFF. Written as DNA, the CDR3 is TGTGCCAGCAGCTTTGGACAGCCCTACAATGAGCAGTTCTTC.

The chain joins TRBV5-8 to TRBJ2-3; no clear D. V was cut by 5 bases and J by 3 bases, with 4 bases left in between. The CDR3 loop spans 11 amino acids. Germline V gene lookup returns CDR1 SGHTS and CDR2 YDEGEE. CDR3 nucleotide sequence: TGTGCCAGCAGTCGGACAGATACGCAGTATTTT. It specifies CASSRTDTQYF.

The V and J genes are TRBV15 and TRBJ2-1; perhaps TRBD1 as D (5 bases). This CDR3 has 12 residues. Trimming took 1 base from V and 10 from J, leaving 8 bases between them. CDR1 and CDR2 (germline): LNHNV, YYDKDF (reference sequence). This CDR3 reads CATSRGTQEQFF. The CDR3, as DNA: TGTGCCACCAGCAGAGGGACACAAGAGCAGTTCTTC.

This clone was observed a single time. The chain combines TRBV6-5 with TRBJ1-1; D remains ambiguous. The CDR3 consists of 13 residues. V lost 0 bases and J 4 bases, leaving 6 bases between the germline ends. The germline CDR1 and CDR2 sequences are MNHEY and SVGAGI. CDR3 protein: CASSYSFGTEAFF. In nucleotides, the CDR3 is TGTGCCAGCAGTTACTCTTTCGGCACTGAAGCTTTCTTT.

V and J are TRBV5-1 and TRBJ1-1, with TRBD1 matching 7 bases. Germline loops: CDR1 SGHRS, CDR2 YFSETQ. The trim removed 2 bases at V and 1 base at J, leaving 2 bases unmatched. The CDR3 has 14 residues. For the CDR3, the DNA is TGCGCCAGCAGCTTCGGGACAGAGAACACTGAAGCTTTCTTT. Its translation: CASSFGTENTEAFF.

This sequence joins TRBV7-8 and TRBJ1-4; tentative D call: TRBD1 (5 bases). The CDR3 extends over 15 amino acids. V lost 5 bases and J 8 bases, leaving 18 bases between the germline ends. Germline V gene lookup returns CDR1 SGHVS and CDR2 FQNEAQ. CDR3 region: CASSLGGGRREKLFF. The CDR3 nucleotides are TGTGCCAGCAGCCTTGGGGGAGGGCGGCGCGAAAAACTGTTTTTT.

The chain couples TRBV11-1 to TRBJ2-1; the D gene is possibly TRBD2 (5 bases). The CDR3 is 15 residues long. Germline V gene lookup returns CDR1 SGHAT and CDR2 FQDESV (reference sequence). The ends were cut back, 1 base at V and 10 bases at J, with 17 bases in the middle. CDR3 in amino acids: CASSLGTPAFGEQFF. DNA of the CDR3: TGTGCCAGCAGCTTAGGGACTCCCGCGTTTGGCGAGCAGTTCTTC.

V and J are TRBV30 and TRBJ1-1; D is uncertain. This CDR3 contains 15 residues. Germline-derived CDR1 and CDR2 are GTSNPN and SVGIG (reference sequence). Trimming stripped 2 bases from V and 1 base from J, with 14 bases between. The CDR3 sequence is CAWSQTGTANTEAFF. The DNA for the CDR3 is TGTGCCTGGAGTCAGACGGGTACGGCGAACACTGAAGCTTTCTTT.

V and J are TRBV6-1 and TRBJ2-1; possibly TRBD2 for D (6 bases). This CDR3 is 15 amino acids long. CDR1 is MNHNS, CDR2 SASEGT, per germline. Trimming removed 7 bases at V and 5 bases at J, with 18 bases between. The CDR3 reads CASKRVAGNDNEQFF. As DNA, the CDR3 is TGTGCCAGCAAGAGGGTTGCGGGAAACGACAATGAGCAGTTCTTC.

This clone has a handful of counts. The chain joins TRBV30 to TRBJ1-1, with D tentatively TRBD1 (5 bases). Trimming took 6 bases from V and 4 from J, leaving 12 bases between them. The CDR3 loop spans 12 amino acids. The germline V gene encodes CDR1 GTSNPN and CDR2 SVGIG (reference sequence). The CDR3 DNA sequence: TGTGCCTGTACCTACAGGCCCACTGAAGCTTTCTTT. This encodes CACTYRPTEAFF.

The genes are TRBV7-3 and TRBJ2-3; tentatively, D is TRBD2 (5 bases). V shed 3 bases and J shed 1 base, with 11 bases lying between them. The CDR3 spans 15 residues. Germline V gene sequence: CDR1 SGHTA, CDR2 FQGTGA. CDR3 in amino acids: CASSLEALGTDTQYF. The CDR3 DNA reads as TGTGCCAGCAGCTTGGAGGCCCTAGGCACAGATACGCAGTATTTT. The variable domain in full, completed from reference TRBV7-3 and TRBJ2-3, reads GAGVSQTPSNKVTEKGKYVELRCDPISGHTALYWYRQSLGQGPEFLIYFQGTGAADDSGLPNDRFFAVRPEGSVSTLKIQRTERGDSAVYLCASSLEALGTDTQYFGPGTRLTVL.